This T cell receptor (beta chain) was identified in a study of shared clonotypes between healthy human individuals. Overall study: Each donor contributed plates that comprised three CD4 naive, three CD4 memory, two CD8 naive and one CD8 memory. General study results and limits: Measured sharing among donors was expected to vary with sequencing depth.

Losses at the gene ends were 3 bases for V and 3 bases for J; bases not matched to a gene: 8. This CDR3 contains 16 residues. CDR1 SGDLS and CDR2 YYNGEE come from the germline V gene. The CD4+ fraction was divided into a CD45RA+ naive subset and a CD45RA-negative memory subset. On this clone: Its antigen is not known.

DNA at approximately 200 ng, some 31,000 T cell genomes, went into sorted-subset replicate PCRs. Produced via immunoSEQ multiplex PCR; TCRdb's table is partial and in-frame only. The repertoire consists of millions of clones, with 85% to 95% occurring once and the leading ten covering 0.13%. The source of this sequence is a man between 18 and 35 years old in good health. The chain links TRBV9 to TRBJ1-3, with TRBD1 matching 8 bases. The sequenced material came from naive CD4+ T cells sorted from blood. Subset indicated: CD45RA+ positively selected. The CDR3 nucleotides are TGTGCCAGCAGCGCAGAGTCGGACAGGGTTGGAAACACCATATATTTT. This sequence encodes CASSAESDRVGNTIYF. Supplemented by reference TRBV9 and TRBJ1-3, the full variable domain reads DSGVTQTPKHLITATGQRVTLRCSPRSGDLSVYWYQQSLDQGLQFLIQYYNGEERAKGNILERFSAQQFPDLHSELNLSSLELGDSALYFCASSAESDRVGNTIYFGEGSWLTVV.